This T cell receptor (beta chain) was captured in a study of cytomegalovirus exposure and HLA in healthy donors. Study observations and caveats: In vitro checks showed that three CMV-associated chains really do target CMV antigens. Investigators reported 164 TCR beta chains as tied to cytomegalovirus. The TCR clusters that emerged in the first cohort tended, a later analysis found, to co-occur in the roughly 120 validation repertoires.

Profiled with immunoSEQ multiplex PCR; TCRdb holds only in-frame clones, not every one. The table has about 50,000 clones, 93% seen once; the top ten hold more than 1.5%. This clone was seen once. Its antigen remains unknown. The material sequenced was PBMCs. This TCR came from a woman aged 18-35 years in good health and CMV-seropositive.

The CDR3 here is CASSQRDKNYGYTF. The CDR3 coding sequence is TGTGCCAGCAGCCAAAGGGACAAAAACTATGGCTACACCTTC. J is TRBJ1-2 and V is TRBV9; D possibly corresponds to TRBD1 (6 bases). The CDR3 loop spans 14 amino acids. Germline assignment: CDR1 SGDLS and CDR2 YYNGEE. V lost 4 bases, J lost 2 bases, and 12 bases lay in between.